Shown below are 16 T cell receptor beta chains from a single sample sequenced in a study of Graves' ophthalmopathy and Graves' hyperthyroidism. RNA transcripts served as template for amplifying TCR beta CDR3 sequences. HTBI-primed RT-PCR formed the first round, and a multiplex PCR formed the second. TCRdb reprocessed the multiplex PCR reads with MiXCR, giving one entry per CDR3 protein. The data show around 670,000 distinct CDR3 sequences, 35% to 50% seen once. Sequencing was carried out using peripheral blood. Every receptor here comes from an adult man with Graves' ophthalmopathy.

This clonotype was detected only once. CDR3: CASSLAAGGRGQYF. CDR3 nucleotide sequence: TGTGCCAGCAGCTTGGCAGCGGGGGGGCGCGGCCAGTACTTC. The V and J genes are TRBV5-6 and TRBJ2-5, with 10 bases aligning to TRBD2. V trimming: 0 bases; J trimming: 10 bases; junction bases outside the gene matches: 6. The CDR3 runs to 14 residues. From germline, CDR1 is SGHDT and CDR2 YYEEEE.

This clonotype showed up many times. The V and J genes are TRBV9 and TRBJ1-2; 7 positions match TRBD1. Germline V lookup: CDR1 SGDLS, CDR2 YYNGEE. V trimming: 3 bases; J trimming: 4 bases; junction bases outside the gene matches: 6. The CDR3 is 14 amino acids. The CDR3 region has the DNA TGTGCCAGCAGCGGACGACAGGGCAGCTATGGCTACACCTTC. Translated, it gives CASSGRQGSYGYTF.

This rearrangement joins TRBV29-1 to TRBJ2-1; D is uncertain. This CDR3 region has 13 residues. V was trimmed by 4 bases and J by 0 bases, leaving 7 bases between them. From germline, CDR1 is SQVTM and CDR2 ANQGSEA. CDR3 in DNA: TGCAGCGTTGCGCTAACCTCCTACAATGAGCAGTTCTTC. Translated, it gives CSVALTSYNEQFF.

This clonotype came up a few times. J is TRBJ2-7 and V is TRBV7-2, with 8 bases aligning to TRBD1. Unmatched junction bases numbered 4, after V lost 5 bases and J lost 1 base. Germline V gene sequence: CDR1 SGHTA, CDR2 FQGNSA. This CDR3 has 14 residues. In nucleotides, the CDR3 is TGTGCCAGCAGCGGCGGGACAGGATCCTACGAGCAGTACTTC. It encodes CASSGGTGSYEQYF.

This clonotype turned up a few times. The chain couples TRBV20-1 to TRBJ2-7; 8 bases map to TRBD1. Germline CDR1 DFQATT, CDR2 SNEGSKA (reference sequence). This CDR3 spans 15 amino acids. J was trimmed by 3 bases and V by 4 bases; bases with no gene match: 11. The CDR3 coding sequence is TGCAGTGCTACCCCAGTGACAGGGGAAAACTACGAGCAGTACTTC. Translated: CSATPVTGENYEQYF.

This chain uses TRBV20-1 with TRBJ1-5; D not certain. V was clipped by 3 bases and J by 7 bases, with 16 bases between them. CDR3 length: 14 residues. Germline V gene lookup returns CDR1 DFQATT and CDR2 SNEGSKA (reference sequence). This CDR3 is CSASDNSPLQPQHF. The CDR3 coding sequence is TGCAGTGCTAGCGATAATTCTCCGTTACAGCCCCAGCATTTT.

The V call is TRBV9, the J call TRBJ2-3; D remains ambiguous. Germline V gene sequence: CDR1 SGDLS, CDR2 YYNGEE. This CDR3 region has 14 residues. V gave up 2 bases and J gave up 0 bases, with 7 bases separating them. CDR3 protein: CASSVRTSTDTQYF. Written as DNA, the CDR3 is TGTGCCAGCAGCGTGCGCACTAGCACAGATACGCAGTATTTT.

There are many counts of this clonotype. CDR3 sequence reads: CASGGLGYTF. The CDR3 DNA is TGTGCCAGCGGCGGGCTGGGCTACACCTTC. The chain couples TRBV9 to TRBJ1-2; D ambiguous. The germline V gene encodes CDR1 SGDLS and CDR2 YYNGEE. With 7 bases removed from V and 8 bases from J, the gap between germline ends came to 9 bases. The CDR3 contains 10 residues.

At least ten counts were recorded for this clonotype. The chain links TRBV7-3 to TRBJ2-7; the D gene is possibly TRBD2 (6 bases). The V gene lost 2 bases and the J gene lost 3 bases, with 14 bases spanning the gap. This CDR3 has 15 residues. CDR1 SGHTA and CDR2 FQGTGA come from the germline V gene. The CDR3 region has the DNA TGTGCCAGCAGCTTATCCGGGGGAGTTGGCTACGAGCAGTACTTC. Its translation is CASSLSGGVGYEQYF.

The CDR3: CALTGPSGANVLTF. The CDR3 region has the DNA TGTGCACTGACGGGACCATCTGGGGCCAACGTCCTGACTTTC. The gene calls are TRBV10-3 and TRBJ2-6, with D perhaps given as TRBD1 or TRBD2 (5 bases each). CDR3 length: 14 amino acids. Germline values: CDR1 ENHRY, CDR2 SYGVKD.

The chain couples TRBV19 to TRBJ1-1; 8 nucleotides match TRBD1. Germline values: CDR1 LNHDA, CDR2 SQIVND (reference sequence). Unmatched junction bases numbered 10, after V lost 7 bases and J lost 6 bases. The length of the CDR3 is 14 residues. CDR3 protein: CASIHRGKDAEAFF. In nucleotides, the CDR3 is TGTGCCAGTATACACAGGGGGAAGGACGCTGAAGCTTTCTTT. Full variable domain (outside the CDR3, taken from reference TRBV19 and TRBJ1-1): DGGITQSPKYLFRKEGQNVTLSCEQNLNHDAMYWYRQDPGQGLRLIYYSQIVNDFQKGDIAEGYSVSREKKESFPLTVTSAQKNPTAFYLCASIHRGKDAEAFFGQGTRLTVV.

This clonotype has more than one count but fewer than ten. The chain employs TRBV19 and TRBJ2-2, with D uncertain. In germline, CDR1 is LNHDA, CDR2 SQIVND (reference sequence). This CDR3 region has 15 residues. V was shortened by 7 bases and J by 0 bases, with 12 bases between the two germline ends. The CDR3 coding sequence is TGTGCCAGTAAGTTCCTCACAGCGAACACCGGGGAGCTGTTTTTT. Its protein is CASKFLTANTGELFF.

This clonotype occurred many times. The chain combines TRBV7-2 with TRBJ1-2; no reliable D call. Germline V gives CDR1 SGHTA, CDR2 FQGNSA. V was pared by 4 bases and J by 2 bases, with 11 bases between. This CDR3 is built from 14 residues. The CDR3 sequence is CASSSRSANYGYTF. The DNA for the CDR3 is TGTGCCAGCAGCTCTCGGTCGGCGAACTATGGCTACACCTTC.

This chain links TRBV6-1 with TRBJ2-3; TRBD2 agrees at 8 bases. J gave up 4 bases and V 6 bases, and 0 bases lay outside the gene matches. Germline loops: CDR1 MNHNS, CDR2 SASEGT. This CDR3 is built from 12 residues. CDR3: CASRTSADTQYF. The CDR3 coding sequence is TGTGCCAGCAGGACTAGCGCAGATACGCAGTATTTT.

The chain carries TRBV20-1 and TRBJ1-1; 7 nucleotides agree with TRBD1. This CDR3 has 12 amino acids. Per the germline V gene, CDR1 is DFQATT and CDR2 is SNEGSKA (reference sequence). The J segment lost 7 bases and the V segment lost 7 bases, leaving 9 bases of the junction unmatched. CDR3 sequence (DNA): TGCAGTGTGACGACAGGGAGAGGTGAAGCTTTCTTT. Protein: CSVTTGRGEAFF.

In the case of this clonotype: One base away lies a much larger clone, so this may be a sequencing read error. The genes are TRBV10-3 and TRBJ1-6, with 7 bases lining up with TRBD1. The CDR3 contains 14 residues. J gave up 5 bases and V 6 bases, and 4 bases lay outside the gene matches. Germline CDR1 reads ENHRY; CDR2 reads SYGVKD. The CDR3 bases are TGTGCCATCAGCAGGGACAGTCATAATTCACCCCTCCACTTT. It translates to CAISRDSHNSPLHF.